These 10 T cell receptor beta chains share one sample of origin, sequenced in a study of CD8 T cells in ankylosing spondylitis. Their target antigens are unknown. Study-level points and caveats: Ankylosing spondylitis blood appeared to carry a characteristic TCR beta motif of roughly 8 highly homologous variants.

From the 5' RACE reads, TCRdb called clonotypes with MiXCR, one entry per CDR3 protein. The data hold about 90,000 distinct CDR3 sequences, with about 8.3% observed a single time. Source material: blood, either unsorted or a sorted T cell fraction (not recorded which). Receptors were obtained from a male donor with ankylosing spondylitis.

This clonotype came up many times. This rearrangement joins TRBV5-1 to TRBJ2-2, with a tentative D call TRBD1 (6 bases). Trimming shortened V by 3 bases and J by 6 bases, and 15 bases separated the two germline ends. The CDR3 covers 15 residues. Germline V gene sequence: CDR1 SGHRS, CDR2 YFSETQ. CDR3 protein: CASSSGTLEAGELFF. As DNA, the CDR3 is TGCGCCAGCAGCTCCGGGACATTAGAGGCCGGGGAGCTGTTTTTT. Variable domain in full (rest from reference TRBV5-1 and TRBJ2-2): KAGVTQTPRYLIKTRGQQVTLSCSPISGHRSVSWYQQTPGQGLQFLFEYFSETQRNKGNFPGRFSGRQFSNSRSEMNVSTLELGDSALYLCASSSGTLEAGELFFGEGSRLTVL.

This chain uses TRBV3-1 with TRBJ2-2; TRBD1 might be the D (6 bases). V lost 6 bases, J lost 3 bases, and 14 bases lay in between. Germline V gene data show CDR1 as LGHDT and CDR2 as YNNKEL (reference sequence). The CDR3 loop spans 15 amino acids. The CDR3 is CASRTEQGYTGELFF. The CDR3 nucleotides read TGTGCCAGCAGAACTGAACAGGGCTACACCGGGGAGCTGTTTTTT.

This clonotype has at least ten counts. The chain uses TRBV28 and TRBJ2-5; D ambiguous. V was cut by 6 bases and J by 3 bases, with 20 bases left in between. The CDR3 has 16 residues. Germline loops: CDR1 MDHEN, CDR2 SYDVKM. CDR3 residues: CASRNKDQIGEETQYF. DNA for the CDR3: TGTGCCAGCAGGAATAAGGACCAAATTGGTGAAGAGACCCAGTACTTC.

This clonotype was found many times. The chain employs TRBV20-1 and TRBJ1-6; a possible D gene is TRBD1 (5 bases). CDR3 length equals 12 residues. Between the trimmed V and J ends, which lost 5 bases and 9 bases, there was a span of 11 bases. CDR1 and CDR2 from the germline V gene are DFQATT and SNEGSKA (reference sequence). The CDR3 loop is CSAGGPLSPLHF. As DNA, the CDR3 is TGCAGTGCTGGGGGTCCACTTTCACCCCTCCACTTT.

This chain connects TRBV27 to TRBJ2-1; 13 nucleotides match TRBD2. CDR1 is MNHEY and CDR2 is SMNVEV in the germline V gene (reference sequence). Trimming cost V 6 bases and J 7 bases; bases outside gene matches: 9. This CDR3 has 16 residues. The CDR3 loop reads CASRPLGLAGTNEQFF. The CDR3 nucleotides are TGTGCCAGCAGGCCATTGGGACTAGCGGGAACGAATGAGCAGTTCTTC.

The sample holds many counts of this clonotype. The chain's CDR3 is CASSLVSAASETQYF. DNA for the CDR3: TGTGCCAGCAGTTTAGTTTCCGCGGCTTCAGAGACCCAGTACTTC. The V and J genes are TRBV12-3 or TRBV12-4 and TRBJ2-5; D ambiguous. V was cut by 1 base and J by 4 bases, with 13 bases left in between. CDR3 size: 15 residues.

The chain carries TRBV19 and TRBJ2-1, with D uncertain. V was trimmed by 1 base and J by 0 bases, leaving 7 bases between them. The germline CDR1 and CDR2 sequences are LNHDA and SQIVND (reference sequence). There are 15 residues in the CDR3. CDR3 sequence: CASSIGQSSYNEQFF. The CDR3 DNA sequence: TGTGCCAGTAGTATAGGCCAGAGCTCCTACAATGAGCAGTTCTTC.

This clonotype came up many times. V gene TRBV29-1 combines with J gene TRBJ1-3; D may be TRBD1 (5 bases). This CDR3 contains 20 residues. Germline CDR1 SQVTM, CDR2 ANQGSEA. Trimming cost V 0 bases and J 0 bases, with 24 bases left between them. CDR3 residues: CSVEDLYGDRAASSGNTIYF. CDR3 DNA: TGCAGCGTTGAAGATCTTTACGGGGACCGGGCAGCCAGCTCTGGAAACACCATATATTTT.

There are many counts of this clonotype. This chain connects TRBV3-1 to TRBJ2-7, with D hard to call. V lost 0 bases and J lost 0, with 15 bases in between. CDR1 is LGHDT, CDR2 YNNKEL, per germline (reference sequence). The CDR3 covers 17 residues. The CDR3 reads CASSQEWHLESSYEQYF. The CDR3 DNA reads as TGTGCCAGCAGCCAAGAATGGCACCTGGAAAGCTCCTACGAGCAGTACTTC.

This clonotype was observed at least ten times. This sequence joins TRBV11-2 and TRBJ2-1; D possibly corresponds to TRBD2 (6 bases). The CDR3 spans 17 residues. Germline CDR1 and CDR2: SGHAT and FQNNGV. The V gene lost 1 base and the J gene lost 4 bases, with 17 bases spanning the gap. The CDR3 nucleotides are TGTGCCAGCAGCTTAGCACCGGGACTCGTTCCTTACAATGAGCAGTTCTTC. Amino acids: CASSLAPGLVPYNEQFF.